These T cell receptor beta chains were read from a single sample in a study of blood T cell repertoires in COVID-19. Profiled with immunoSEQ multiplex PCR; TCRdb holds only in-frame clones, not every one. This sample has approximately 250,000 clones, with about 80% found just once. The sequenced sample consisted of PBMCs or T cells enriched from blood (not recorded which). The receptors derive from a man aged 25-45 years with acute COVID-19. Each CDR3 is given with its conserved first and last residue. The D gene is left open where the match is weak. Part of the rows lack a size; the others show once, few, many or a class for expanded clones.

TGTGCCAGCAGCTTAAGGGACAGCAACACTGAAGCTTTCTTT | CASSLRDSNTEAFF | TRBV7-9 | TRBD1 | TRBJ1-1 | NA
TGCAGCGGGGCGCACAATGAGCAGTTCTTC | CSGAHNEQFF | TRBV29-1 | NA | TRBJ2-1 | once
TGTGCCAGCAGCCTCGACAGGGGGCTTGGAGATACGCAGTATTTT | CASSLDRGLGDTQYF | TRBV6-5 | TRBD1 | TRBJ2-3 | NA
TGCGCCAGCAGCTCCGGGACACAGAACACTGAAGCTTTCTTT | CASSSGTQNTEAFF | TRBV5-1 | NA | TRBJ1-1 | NA
TGTGCCAGCAGTACCTCTAGGATCAGAGAGAACACCGGGGAGCTGTTTTTT | CASSTSRIRENTGELFF | TRBV6-2/TRBV6-3 | NA | TRBJ2-2 | NA
TGTGCCACCAGCCGCAACCGAGGGACCCCAGGGGCAGATACGCAGTATTTT | CATSRNRGTPGADTQYF | TRBV15 | NA | TRBJ2-3 | NA
TGTGCCAGCAGGAGGGAGCTTTCTGGGGCCAACGTCCTGACTTTC | CASRRELSGANVLTF | TRBV27 | NA | TRBJ2-6 | once
TGTGCCAGCCCTGAGGCTCCGGGACTAGCGGGAGGGCCGGACGGGGAGCTGTTTTTT | CASPEAPGLAGGPDGELFF | TRBV7-9 | TRBD2 | TRBJ2-2 | NA
TGTGCCAGCAGCGTAGACAGTGGGTATGAAAAACTGTTTTTT | CASSVDSGYEKLFF | TRBV9 | NA | TRBJ1-4 | NA
TGTGCCAGCAGCTTAGCGCTCCCCGGACAGCGACGCACAGATACGCAGTATTTT | CASSLALPGQRRTDTQYF | TRBV7-2 | NA | TRBJ2-3 | NA
TGTGCCAGCAGTTTATTGGTTCAGGAAGGGGATGGCTACACCTTC | CASSLLVQEGDGYTF | TRBV28 | NA | TRBJ1-2 | NA
TGTGCCAGCAGCTTGGGGGGTAGCGAAGATACGCAGTATTTT | CASSLGGSEDTQYF | TRBV11-3 | NA | TRBJ2-3 | NA
TGTGCCAGCTTGCAGGGGTACACAGATACGCAGTATTTT | CASLQGYTDTQYF | TRBV6-5 | NA | TRBJ2-3 | NA
TGTGCCAGCAGCCGGGTCTTAAAGAACACTGAAGCTTTCTTT | CASSRVLKNTEAFF | TRBV2 | NA | TRBJ1-1 | NA
TGTGCCAGCAGAAGTACAGGGGGCGCTTCGTTGGGTGATGGCTACACCTTC | CASRSTGGASLGDGYTF | TRBV5-4 | TRBD1 | TRBJ1-2 | NA
TGTGCCAGCAGCTTACAGGAAAATCAGCCCCAGCATTTT | CASSLQENQPQHF | TRBV7-8 | NA | TRBJ1-5 | NA
TGTGCCAGCAGCCGGATTGGGACAGGGGTTGGAGGCTACACCTTC | CASSRIGTGVGGYTF | TRBV28 | TRBD1 | TRBJ1-2 | NA
TGTGCCACCTCGGGGGGAGAGGGCAATCAGCCCCAGCATTTT | CATSGGEGNQPQHF | TRBV2 | NA | TRBJ1-5 | once
TGTGCCAGCAGTTTACCCCTGGGCAGCTCTGGAAACACCATATATTTT | CASSLPLGSSGNTIYF | TRBV28 | NA | TRBJ1-3 | NA
TGCGCCAGCAGCCAGCCGGGACAGGTGATCACCGGGGAGCTGTTTTTT | CASSQPGQVITGELFF | TRBV4-1 | TRBD1 | TRBJ2-2 | few
TGTGCCAGCAACCGACTAAACGATAATTCACCCCTCCACTTT | CASNRLNDNSPLHF | TRBV6-5 | NA | TRBJ1-6 | NA
TGTGCCAGCAGTTACGGGACTTCTGGAAACACCATATATTTT | CASSYGTSGNTIYF | TRBV2 | NA | TRBJ1-3 | NA
TGTGCCACATCCCAAGTACAGGGGGCATTCGAAAAACTGTTTTTT | CATSQVQGAFEKLFF | TRBV6-5 | TRBD1 | TRBJ1-4 | NA
TGTGCCAGCAGCCAACTAGCGTTGGGGGAGCTGTTTTTT | CASSQLALGELFF | TRBV11-1 | TRBD2 | TRBJ2-2 | NA
TGTGCCACCAGTGACGGACAGGGGGTGAATCAGCCCCAGCATTTT | CATSDGQGVNQPQHF | TRBV24-1 | TRBD1 | TRBJ1-5 | once
TGTGCCAGCAGCTTGGTGGTCGGAGAAACAGATACGCAGTATTTT | CASSLVVGETDTQYF | TRBV5-1 | NA | TRBJ2-3 | NA
TGTGCCAGTACCATAGGACAGCCAGCTAACTATGGCTACACCTTC | CASTIGQPANYGYTF | TRBV19 | NA | TRBJ1-2 | NA
TGTGCCAGCAGTGAAGATGGCGGAAGCTCCTACAATGAGCAGTTCTTC | CASSEDGGSSYNEQFF | TRBV6-1 | NA | TRBJ2-1 | NA
TGTGCCAGTAGTCACAGGGGGGGCGGCTACACCTTC | CASSHRGGGYTF | TRBV19 | TRBD1 | TRBJ1-2 | few
TGTGCCAGCAGCCCAAAGGACAGGGATGATGGCTACACCTTC | CASSPKDRDDGYTF | TRBV4-2 | TRBD1 | TRBJ1-2 | once
TGTGCCAGCAGTTCTTTATATACGCAGTATTTT | CASSSLYTQYF | TRBV27 | NA | TRBJ2-3 | many
TGTGCCACGCAACCGGGGAGGTCACCCCAAGAGACCCAGTACTTC | CATQPGRSPQETQYF | TRBV11-2 | NA | TRBJ2-5 | NA
TGTGCCAGCATCAGCTTCGGGGTTAGCGATTATCGCACAGATACGCAGTATTTT | CASISFGVSDYRTDTQYF | TRBV5-1 | NA | TRBJ2-3 | few
TGTGCCAGCAGCCAAGGAGGGACAGTGAACACCGGGGAGCTGTTTTTT | CASSQGGTVNTGELFF | TRBV3-1/TRBV3-2 | TRBD1 | TRBJ2-2 | NA
TGTGCCAGCGGGGTATACAGGGCCGATGAGCAGTTCTTC | CASGVYRADEQFF | TRBV19 | NA | TRBJ2-1 | NA
TGTGCCAGCAGTGAACGGGGAGCGATGAACACTGAAGCTTTCTTT | CASSERGAMNTEAFF | TRBV6-1 | NA | TRBJ1-1 | NA
TGTGCCAGCAGCCCCGGGGGTAGTACGCAGTATTTT | CASSPGGSTQYF | TRBV27 | NA | TRBJ2-3 | NA
TGTGCCAGCAGCTTAGGGACAGGAGGCGGCTACACCTTC | CASSLGTGGGYTF | TRBV7-9 | TRBD1 | TRBJ1-2 | NA
TGTGCCAGCAGCCAATCTAGCGGGAGTTCCCACAATGAGCAGTTCTTC | CASSQSSGSSHNEQFF | TRBV7-8 | TRBD2 | TRBJ2-1 | few
TGTGCCAGCAGTTACTCTCCGGTAACACCCCTCCACTTT | CASSYSPVTPLHF | TRBV6-5 | NA | TRBJ1-6 | NA
TGTGCCAGCAGTCCCCGGACAGGTCGTTCGTCAGATACGCAGTATTTT | CASSPRTGRSSDTQYF | TRBV6-6 | TRBD1 | TRBJ2-3 | NA
TGTGCCACCAGCGTAACAGGGGGAACTAATGAAAAACTGTTTTTT | CATSVTGGTNEKLFF | TRBV15 | TRBD1 | TRBJ1-4 | NA
TGCGCCAGCCACGGTTGCAATCAGCCCCAGCATTTT | CASHGCNQPQHF | TRBV10-1 | NA | TRBJ1-5 | NA
TGTGCCATCGAGGAAGGCGGGGGGACCTACAATGAGCAGTTCTTC | CAIEEGGGTYNEQFF | TRBV10-3 | TRBD2 | TRBJ2-1 | NA
TGTGCCAGCAGCAGACAGGGCCCAAACACCGGGGAGCTGTTTTTT | CASSRQGPNTGELFF | TRBV7-3 | TRBD1 | TRBJ2-2 | NA
TGTGCCAGCAGCGATGTCGGCGGGGGGTTCACTGAAGCTTTCTTT | CASSDVGGGFTEAFF | TRBV7-3 | NA | TRBJ1-1 | NA
TGTGCCAGCTCACTCACGGCAACTAATGAAAAACTGTTTTTT | CASSLTATNEKLFF | TRBV18 | NA | TRBJ1-4 | few
TGTGCCAGCAGGGATTGGGCGGGTGGCTACACCTTC | CASRDWAGGYTF | TRBV5-6 | NA | TRBJ1-2 | NA
TGTGCCAGCAGCTTAGGCCAGGGGATTAACTATGGCTACACCTTC | CASSLGQGINYGYTF | TRBV13 | NA | TRBJ1-2 | NA
TGTGCCAGCAGCCAAGATACGGGTGTAGGTGTCTACAATGAGCAGTTCTTC | CASSQDTGVGVYNEQFF | TRBV14 | NA | TRBJ2-1 | NA
TGTGCCAGCAGCCTGGGACAGGGAAGACCGGTTGAGCAGTTCTTC | CASSLGQGRPVEQFF | TRBV11-3 | TRBD1 | TRBJ2-1 | few
TGTGCCAGCAGCTTTCCAGGGCCGGGAAACACCATATATTTT | CASSFPGPGNTIYF | TRBV5-8 | NA | TRBJ1-3 | once
TGTGCCAGCAGTGCAGAACTTGGCGGGGAGCAGTTCTTC | CASSAELGGEQFF | TRBV6-4 | NA | TRBJ2-1 | NA
TGTGCCAGCTCACCTACGGGCCCGGGACAGGGGCTTAGTAATGAAAAACTGTTTTTT | CASSPTGPGQGLSNEKLFF | TRBV18 | TRBD1 | TRBJ1-4 | NA
TGTGCCAGCAGTTTAGCGTATAAATATGGCTACACCTTC | CASSLAYKYGYTF | TRBV12-3/TRBV12-4 | NA | TRBJ1-2 | NA
TGTGCCAGCAGCTTAGCTGGCGGAATCTCAGGAAACACCATATATTTT | CASSLAGGISGNTIYF | TRBV7-8 | NA | TRBJ1-3 | NA
TGTGCCAGCAGTTTTGGCGGGAGCAGCAATGAGCAGTTCTTC | CASSFGGSSNEQFF | TRBV7-3 | TRBD2 | TRBJ2-1 | NA